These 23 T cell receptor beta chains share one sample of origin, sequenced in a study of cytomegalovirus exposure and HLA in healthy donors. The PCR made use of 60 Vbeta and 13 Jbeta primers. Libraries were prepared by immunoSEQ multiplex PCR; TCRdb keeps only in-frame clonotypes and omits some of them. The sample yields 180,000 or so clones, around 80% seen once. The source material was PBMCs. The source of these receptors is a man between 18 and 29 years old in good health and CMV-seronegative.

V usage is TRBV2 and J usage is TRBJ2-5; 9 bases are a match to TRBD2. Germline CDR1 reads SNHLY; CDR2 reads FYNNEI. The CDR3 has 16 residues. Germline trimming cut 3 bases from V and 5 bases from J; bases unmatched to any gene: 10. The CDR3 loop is CASSEVRGGPRETQYF. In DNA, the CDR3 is TGTGCCAGCAGTGAGGTGCGGGGGGGTCCCCGGGAGACCCAGTACTTC.

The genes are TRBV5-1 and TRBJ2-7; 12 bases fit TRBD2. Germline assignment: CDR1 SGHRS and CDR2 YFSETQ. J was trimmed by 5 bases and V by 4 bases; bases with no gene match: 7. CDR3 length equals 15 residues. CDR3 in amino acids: CASSRTSGKHHEQYF. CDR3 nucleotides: TGCGCCAGCAGCAGGACTAGCGGGAAGCACCACGAGCAGTACTTC.

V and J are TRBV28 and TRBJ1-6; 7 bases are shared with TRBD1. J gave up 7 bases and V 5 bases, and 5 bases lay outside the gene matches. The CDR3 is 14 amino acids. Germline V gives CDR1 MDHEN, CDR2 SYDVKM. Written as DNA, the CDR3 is TGTGCCAGCAGTCACAGGGACAGAAATTCACCCCTCCACTTT. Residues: CASSHRDRNSPLHF.

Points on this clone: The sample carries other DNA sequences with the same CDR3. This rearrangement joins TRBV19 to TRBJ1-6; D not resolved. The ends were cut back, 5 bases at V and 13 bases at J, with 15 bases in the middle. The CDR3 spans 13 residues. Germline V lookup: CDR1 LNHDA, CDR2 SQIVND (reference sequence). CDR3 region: CASSLEKRSPLHF. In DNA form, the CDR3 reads TGTGCCAGTAGTCTCGAGAAGAGGTCGCCCCTCCACTTT.

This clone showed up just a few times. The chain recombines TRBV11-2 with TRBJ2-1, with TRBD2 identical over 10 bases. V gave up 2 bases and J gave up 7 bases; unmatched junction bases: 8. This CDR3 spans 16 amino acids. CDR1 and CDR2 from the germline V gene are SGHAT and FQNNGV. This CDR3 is CASSLQAGGPWNEQFF. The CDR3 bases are TGTGCCAGCAGCTTACAAGCGGGGGGGCCTTGGAATGAGCAGTTCTTC.

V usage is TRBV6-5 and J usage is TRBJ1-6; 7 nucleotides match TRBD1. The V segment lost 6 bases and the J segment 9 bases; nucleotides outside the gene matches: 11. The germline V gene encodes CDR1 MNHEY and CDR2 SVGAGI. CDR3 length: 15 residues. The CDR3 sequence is CASSLGTVKGSPLHF. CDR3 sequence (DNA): TGTGCCAGCAGCCTAGGGACAGTCAAAGGTTCACCCCTCCACTTT.

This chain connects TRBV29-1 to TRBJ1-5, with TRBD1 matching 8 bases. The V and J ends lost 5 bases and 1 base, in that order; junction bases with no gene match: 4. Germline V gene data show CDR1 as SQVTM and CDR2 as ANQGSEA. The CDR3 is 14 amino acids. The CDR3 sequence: CSVSGGGSNQPQHF. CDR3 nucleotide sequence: TGCAGCGTTTCAGGGGGCGGAAGCAATCAGCCCCAGCATTTT.

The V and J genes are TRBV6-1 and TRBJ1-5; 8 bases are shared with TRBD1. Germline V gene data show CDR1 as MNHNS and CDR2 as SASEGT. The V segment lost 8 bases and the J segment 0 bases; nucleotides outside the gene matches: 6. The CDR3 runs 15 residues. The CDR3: CASVGQVNSNQPQHF. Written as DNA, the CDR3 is TGTGCCAGCGTGGGACAGGTCAATAGCAATCAGCCCCAGCATTTT.

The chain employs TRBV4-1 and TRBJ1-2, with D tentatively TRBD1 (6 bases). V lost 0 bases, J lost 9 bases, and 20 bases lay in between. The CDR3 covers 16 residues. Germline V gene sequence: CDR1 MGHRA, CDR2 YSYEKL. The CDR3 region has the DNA TGCGCCAGCAGCCAAGATCCAGGCAGGGGTCTTGGTAGCTACACCTTC. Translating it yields CASSQDPGRGLGSYTF.

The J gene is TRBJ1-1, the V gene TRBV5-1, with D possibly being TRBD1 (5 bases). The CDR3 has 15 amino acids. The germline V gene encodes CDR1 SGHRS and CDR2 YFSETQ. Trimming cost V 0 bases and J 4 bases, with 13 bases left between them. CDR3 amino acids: CASSLGWVGATEAFF. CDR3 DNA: TGCGCCAGCAGCTTGGGATGGGTAGGGGCCACTGAAGCTTTCTTT. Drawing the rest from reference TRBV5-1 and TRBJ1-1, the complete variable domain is KAGVTQTPRYLIKTRGQQVTLSCSPISGHRSVSWYQQTPGQGLQFLFEYFSETQRNKGNFPGRFSGRQFSNSRSEMNVSTLELGDSALYLCASSLGWVGATEAFFGQGTRLTVV.

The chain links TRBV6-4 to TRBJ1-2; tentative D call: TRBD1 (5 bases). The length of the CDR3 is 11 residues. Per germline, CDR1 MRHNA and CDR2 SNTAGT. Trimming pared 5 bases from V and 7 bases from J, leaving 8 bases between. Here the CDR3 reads CASSQGSGYTF. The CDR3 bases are TGTGCCAGCAGTCAGGGCTCTGGCTACACCTTC.

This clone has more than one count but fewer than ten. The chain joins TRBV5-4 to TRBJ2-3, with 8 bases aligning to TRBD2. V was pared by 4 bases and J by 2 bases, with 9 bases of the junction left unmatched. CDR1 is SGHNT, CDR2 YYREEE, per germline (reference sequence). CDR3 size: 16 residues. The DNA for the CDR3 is TGTGCCAGCAGCCGGGAGGTGCGGGGGGCCACAGATACGCAGTATTTT. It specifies CASSREVRGATDTQYF. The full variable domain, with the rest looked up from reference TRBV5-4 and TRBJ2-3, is ETGVTQSPTHLIKTRGQQVTLRCSSQSGHNTVSWYQQALGQGPQFIFQYYREEENGRGNFPPRFSGLQFPNYSSELNVNALELDDSALYLCASSREVRGATDTQYFGPGTRLTVL.

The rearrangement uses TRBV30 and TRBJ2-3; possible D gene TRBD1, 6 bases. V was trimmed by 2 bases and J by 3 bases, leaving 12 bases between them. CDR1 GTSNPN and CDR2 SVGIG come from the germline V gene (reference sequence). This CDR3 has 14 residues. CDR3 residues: CAWSPLGQTDTQYF. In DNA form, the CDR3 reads TGTGCCTGGAGTCCACTCGGACAGACAGATACGCAGTATTTT.

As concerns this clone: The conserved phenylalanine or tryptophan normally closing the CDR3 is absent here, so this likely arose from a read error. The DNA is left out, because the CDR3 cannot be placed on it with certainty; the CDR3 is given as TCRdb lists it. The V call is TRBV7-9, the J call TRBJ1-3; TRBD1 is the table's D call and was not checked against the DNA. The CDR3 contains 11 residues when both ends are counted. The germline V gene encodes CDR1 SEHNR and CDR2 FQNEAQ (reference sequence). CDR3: CASSLDQGDRI.

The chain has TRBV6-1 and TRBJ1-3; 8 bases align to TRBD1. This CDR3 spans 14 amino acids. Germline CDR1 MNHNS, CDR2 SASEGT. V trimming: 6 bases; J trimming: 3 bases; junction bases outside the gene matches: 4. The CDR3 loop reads CASRGRGRGNTIYF. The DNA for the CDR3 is TGTGCCAGCAGGGGCAGGGGGCGTGGAAACACCATATATTTT.

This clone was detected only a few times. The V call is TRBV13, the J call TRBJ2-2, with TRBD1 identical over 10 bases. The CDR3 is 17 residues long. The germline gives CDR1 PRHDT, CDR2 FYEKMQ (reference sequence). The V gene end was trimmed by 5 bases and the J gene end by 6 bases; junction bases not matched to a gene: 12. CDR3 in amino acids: CASSIPSRDRGPGELFF. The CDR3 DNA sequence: TGTGCCAGCAGCATACCCAGCCGGGACAGGGGACCCGGGGAGCTGTTTTTT.

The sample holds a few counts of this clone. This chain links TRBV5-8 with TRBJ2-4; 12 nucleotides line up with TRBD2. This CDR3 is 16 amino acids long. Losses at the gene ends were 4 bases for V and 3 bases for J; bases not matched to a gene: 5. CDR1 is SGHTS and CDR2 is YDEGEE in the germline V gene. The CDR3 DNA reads TGTGCCAGCAGCCCGGGACTAGCGGGCAACAAAAACATTCAGTACTTC. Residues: CASSPGLAGNKNIQYF.

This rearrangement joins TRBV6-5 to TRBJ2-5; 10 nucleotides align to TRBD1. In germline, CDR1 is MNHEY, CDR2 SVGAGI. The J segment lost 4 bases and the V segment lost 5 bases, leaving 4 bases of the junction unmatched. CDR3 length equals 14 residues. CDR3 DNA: TGTGCCAGCAGTCGATGGACAGGGGGAGAGACCCAGTACTTC. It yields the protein CASSRWTGGETQYF.

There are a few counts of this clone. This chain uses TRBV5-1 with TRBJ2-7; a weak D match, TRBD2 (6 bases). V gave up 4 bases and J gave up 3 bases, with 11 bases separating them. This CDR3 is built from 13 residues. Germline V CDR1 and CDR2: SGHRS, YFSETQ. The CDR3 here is CASSTGSFYEQYF. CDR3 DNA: TGCGCCAGCAGCACCGGGAGCTTCTACGAGCAGTACTTC.

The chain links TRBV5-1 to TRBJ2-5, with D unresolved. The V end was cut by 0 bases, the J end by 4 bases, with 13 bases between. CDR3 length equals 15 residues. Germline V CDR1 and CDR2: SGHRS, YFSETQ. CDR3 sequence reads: CASSLAFGFPETQYF. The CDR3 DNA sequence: TGCGCCAGCAGCTTGGCGTTTGGCTTTCCAGAGACCCAGTACTTC. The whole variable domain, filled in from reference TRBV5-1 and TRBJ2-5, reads KAGVTQTPRYLIKTRGQQVTLSCSPISGHRSVSWYQQTPGQGLQFLFEYFSETQRNKGNFPGRFSGRQFSNSRSEMNVSTLELGDSALYLCASSLAFGFPETQYFGPGTRLLVL.

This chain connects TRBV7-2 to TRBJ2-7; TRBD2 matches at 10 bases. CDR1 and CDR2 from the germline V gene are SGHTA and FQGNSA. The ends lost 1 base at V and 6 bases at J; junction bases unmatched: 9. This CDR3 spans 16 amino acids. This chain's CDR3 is CASSLGIKRGGGEQYF. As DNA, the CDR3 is TGTGCCAGCAGCTTAGGAATCAAGCGGGGGGGCGGCGAGCAGTACTTC.

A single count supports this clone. CDR3: CASSPATTGNGYTF. Written as DNA, the CDR3 is TGTGCCAGTAGTCCGGCCACCACAGGGAATGGCTACACCTTC. This sequence joins TRBV19 and TRBJ1-2; perhaps TRBD1 as D (6 bases). The CDR3 contains 14 residues. Trimming removed 5 bases from V and 6 bases from J, with 16 bases in between. CDR1 and CDR2 (germline): LNHDA, SQIVND (reference sequence).

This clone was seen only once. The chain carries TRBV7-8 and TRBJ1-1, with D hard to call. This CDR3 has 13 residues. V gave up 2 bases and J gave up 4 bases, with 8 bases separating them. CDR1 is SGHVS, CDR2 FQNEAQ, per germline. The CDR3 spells CASSLKSGTEAFF. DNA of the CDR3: TGTGCCAGCAGCTTAAAGTCGGGCACTGAAGCTTTCTTT.